The 4 T cell receptor beta chains given below trace back to one sample, sequenced in a study of blood T cell repertoires in COVID-19. Generated by immunoSEQ multiplex PCR, the TCRdb table keeps only in-frame clones and is missing some. The table includes approximately 120,000 clones, 60% to 85% detected once. Material: peripheral blood. These receptors all come from a human donor in a cohort sampled during active or convalescent COVID-19.

The chain is built from TRBV14 and TRBJ1-3, with TRBD1 matching over 9 bases. This CDR3 is built from 18 residues. V shed 4 bases and J 0 bases; nucleotides not matched to a gene: 10. The V gene's germline CDR1 is SGHDN and CDR2 FVKESK. The CDR3 protein is CASSRDRDRVLSGNTIYF. The CDR3 region has the DNA TGTGCCAGCAGCCGGGACCGGGACAGGGTCCTCTCTGGAAACACCATATATTTT.

The genes are TRBV15 and TRBJ1-4; no definite D call. CDR1 is LNHNV and CDR2 is YYDKDF in the germline V gene (reference sequence). CDR3 size: 15 residues. V shed 0 bases and J shed 4 bases, with 9 bases lying between them. CDR3 DNA sequence: TGTGCCACCAGCAGAGATCGAGTAGTTAATGAAAAACTGTTTTTT. Residues: CATSRDRVVNEKLFF.

The chain uses TRBV9 and TRBJ2-2, with D perhaps TRBD2 (6 bases). The CDR3 has 11 amino acids. Between the trimmed V and J ends, which lost 3 bases and 16 bases, there was a span of 13 bases. Germline CDR1 SGDLS, CDR2 YYNGEE. In DNA, the CDR3 is TGTGCCAGCAGCGGCCAGTCCGGGAGGTTTTTT. It specifies CASSGQSGRFF.

This CDR3 reads CASIWQGGGYTF. CDR3 DNA: TGTGCCAGCATATGGCAGGGCGGAGGCTACACCTTC. The chain employs TRBV2 and TRBJ1-2; D perhaps matches TRBD1 (5 bases). V was pared by 7 bases and J by 8 bases, with 14 bases between. The germline gives CDR1 SNHLY, CDR2 FYNNEI. The length of the CDR3 is 12 residues.